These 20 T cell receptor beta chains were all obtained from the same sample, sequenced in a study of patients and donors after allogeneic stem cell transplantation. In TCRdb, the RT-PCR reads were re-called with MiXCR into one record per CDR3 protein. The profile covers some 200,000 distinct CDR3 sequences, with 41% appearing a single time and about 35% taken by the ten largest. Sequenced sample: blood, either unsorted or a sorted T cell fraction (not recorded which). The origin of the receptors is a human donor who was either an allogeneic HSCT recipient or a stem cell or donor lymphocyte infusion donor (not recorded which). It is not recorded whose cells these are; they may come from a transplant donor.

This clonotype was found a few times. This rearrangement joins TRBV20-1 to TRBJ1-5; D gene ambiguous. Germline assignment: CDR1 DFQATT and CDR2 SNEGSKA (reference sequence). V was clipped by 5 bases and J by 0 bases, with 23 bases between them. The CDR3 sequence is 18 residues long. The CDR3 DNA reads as TGCAGTGCTCCAGTTCTTGACCCATTTTTTTATAGCAATCAGCCCCAGCATTTT. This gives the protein CSAPVLDPFFYSNQPQHF.

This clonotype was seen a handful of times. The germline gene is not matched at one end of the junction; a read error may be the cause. The CDR3 spells CASSLAGGFNEQFF. CDR3 sequence (DNA): TGTGCTAGCAGCCTAGCGGGAGGTTTCAATGAGCAGTTCTTC. The chain recombines TRBV7-7 with TRBJ2-1; 11 positions match TRBD2. Germline CDR1 reads SSHAT; CDR2 reads FNYEAQ (reference sequence). The length of the CDR3 is 14 residues.

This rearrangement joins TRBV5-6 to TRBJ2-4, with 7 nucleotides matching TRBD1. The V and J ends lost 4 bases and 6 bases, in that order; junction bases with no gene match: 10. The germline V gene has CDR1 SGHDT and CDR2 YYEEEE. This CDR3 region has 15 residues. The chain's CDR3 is CASSPRDRIINIQYF. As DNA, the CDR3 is TGTGCCAGCAGCCCTAGGGACAGAATTATAAACATTCAGTACTTC.

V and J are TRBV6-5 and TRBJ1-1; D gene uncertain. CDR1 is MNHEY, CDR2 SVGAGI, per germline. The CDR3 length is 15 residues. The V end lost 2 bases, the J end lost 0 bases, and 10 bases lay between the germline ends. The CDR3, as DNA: TGTGCCAGCAGTTACGGGCGGAATATGAACACTGAAGCTTTCTTT. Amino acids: CASSYGRNMNTEAFF.

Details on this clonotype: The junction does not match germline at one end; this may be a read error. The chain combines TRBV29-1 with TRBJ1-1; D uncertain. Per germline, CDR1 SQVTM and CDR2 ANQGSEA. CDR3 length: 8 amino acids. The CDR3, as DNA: TGCAGCGTTGAAGACGGTAATTTT. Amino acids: CSVEDGNF.

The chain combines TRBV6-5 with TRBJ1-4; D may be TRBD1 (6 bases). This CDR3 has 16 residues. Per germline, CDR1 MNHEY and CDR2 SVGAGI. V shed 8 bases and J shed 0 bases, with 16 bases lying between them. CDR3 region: CASSYGTPPTNEKLFF. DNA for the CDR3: TGTGCCAGCTCATACGGGACACCTCCAACTAATGAAAAACTGTTTTTT.

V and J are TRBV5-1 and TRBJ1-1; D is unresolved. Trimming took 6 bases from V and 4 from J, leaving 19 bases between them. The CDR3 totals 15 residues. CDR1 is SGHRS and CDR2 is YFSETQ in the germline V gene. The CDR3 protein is CASNQDPSGITEAFF. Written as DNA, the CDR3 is TGCGCCAGCAACCAGGACCCTTCGGGAATCACTGAAGCTTTCTTT.

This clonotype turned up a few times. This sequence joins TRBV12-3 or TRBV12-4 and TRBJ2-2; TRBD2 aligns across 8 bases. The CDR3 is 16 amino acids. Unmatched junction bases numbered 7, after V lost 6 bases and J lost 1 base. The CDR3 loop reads CASSGVSGKNTGELFF. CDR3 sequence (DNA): TGTGCCAGCAGCGGAGTTAGCGGGAAGAACACCGGGGAGCTGTTTTTT.

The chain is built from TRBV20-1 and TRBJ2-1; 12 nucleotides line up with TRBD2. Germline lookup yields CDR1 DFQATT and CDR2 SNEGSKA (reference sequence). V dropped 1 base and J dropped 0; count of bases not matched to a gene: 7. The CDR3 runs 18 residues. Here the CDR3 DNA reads TGCAGTGCTAGAGCCGGGACTAGCGGGTGGAGCTCCTACAATGAGCAGTTCTTC. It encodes CSARAGTSGWSSYNEQFF.

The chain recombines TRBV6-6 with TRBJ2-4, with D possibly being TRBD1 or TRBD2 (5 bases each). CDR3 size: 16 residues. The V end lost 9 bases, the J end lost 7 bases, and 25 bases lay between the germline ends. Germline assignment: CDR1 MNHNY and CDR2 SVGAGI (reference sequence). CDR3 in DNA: TGTGCCAGTAGCAGTAGGAGGTGGACGGCAGGGAACATTCAGTACTTC. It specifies CASSSRRWTAGNIQYF.

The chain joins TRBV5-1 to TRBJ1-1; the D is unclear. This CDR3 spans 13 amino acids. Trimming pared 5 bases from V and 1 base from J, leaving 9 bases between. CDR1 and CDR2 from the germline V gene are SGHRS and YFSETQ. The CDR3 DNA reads TGCGCCAGCAGGGCCCTGGAGAACACTGAAGCTTTCTTT. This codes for CASRALENTEAFF.

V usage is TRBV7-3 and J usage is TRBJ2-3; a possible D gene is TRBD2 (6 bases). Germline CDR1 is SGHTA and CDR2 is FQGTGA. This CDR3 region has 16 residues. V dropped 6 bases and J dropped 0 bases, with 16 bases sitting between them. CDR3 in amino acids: CASSQRAGPSTDTQYF. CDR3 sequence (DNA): TGTGCCAGCAGTCAGCGGGCAGGGCCAAGCACAGATACGCAGTATTTT.

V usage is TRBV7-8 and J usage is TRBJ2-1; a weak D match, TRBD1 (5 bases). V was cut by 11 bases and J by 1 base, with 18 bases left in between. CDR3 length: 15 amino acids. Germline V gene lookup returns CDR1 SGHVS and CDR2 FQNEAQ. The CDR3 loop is CAGAQAFWSYNEQFF. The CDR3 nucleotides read TGTGCCGGGGCTCAGGCCTTTTGGTCCTACAATGAGCAGTTCTTC.

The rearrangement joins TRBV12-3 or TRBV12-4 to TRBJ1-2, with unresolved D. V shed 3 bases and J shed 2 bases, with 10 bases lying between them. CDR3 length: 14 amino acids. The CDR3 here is CASSLGERNYGYTF. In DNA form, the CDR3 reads TGTGCCAGCAGTTTGGGAGAACGAAACTATGGCTACACCTTC.

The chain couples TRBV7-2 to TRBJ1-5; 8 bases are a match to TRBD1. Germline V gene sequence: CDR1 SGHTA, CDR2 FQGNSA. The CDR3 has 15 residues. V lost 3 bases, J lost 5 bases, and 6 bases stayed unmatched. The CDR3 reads CASSLRQGLDQPQHF. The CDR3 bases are TGTGCCAGCAGCTTGAGACAGGGGCTGGATCAGCCCCAGCATTTT.

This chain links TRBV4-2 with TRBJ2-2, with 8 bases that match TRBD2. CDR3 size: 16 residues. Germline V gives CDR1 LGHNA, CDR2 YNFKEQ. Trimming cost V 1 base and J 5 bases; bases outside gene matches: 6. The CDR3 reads CASSQGNGGVTGELFF. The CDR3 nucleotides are TGTGCCAGCAGCCAAGGGAACGGGGGGGTTACCGGGGAGCTGTTTTTT.

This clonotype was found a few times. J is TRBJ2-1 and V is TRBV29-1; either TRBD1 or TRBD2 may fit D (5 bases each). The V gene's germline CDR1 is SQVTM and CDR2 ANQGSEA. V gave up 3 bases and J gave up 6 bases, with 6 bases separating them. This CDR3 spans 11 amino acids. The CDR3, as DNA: TGCAGCGTTGAGAGGGGCAATGAGCAGTTCTTC. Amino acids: CSVERGNEQFF.

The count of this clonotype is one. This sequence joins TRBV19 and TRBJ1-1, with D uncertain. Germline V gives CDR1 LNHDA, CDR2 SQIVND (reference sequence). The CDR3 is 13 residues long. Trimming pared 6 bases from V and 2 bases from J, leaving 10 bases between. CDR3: CASSTWLNTEAFF. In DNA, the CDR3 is TGTGCCAGTAGCACCTGGCTCAACACTGAAGCTTTCTTT.

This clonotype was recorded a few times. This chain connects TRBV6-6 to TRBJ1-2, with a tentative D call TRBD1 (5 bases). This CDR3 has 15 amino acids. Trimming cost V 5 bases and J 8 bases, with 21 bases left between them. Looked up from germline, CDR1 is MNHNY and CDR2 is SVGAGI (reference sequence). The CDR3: CASSLPGPQRSGYTF. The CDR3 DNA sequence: TGTGCCAGCAGTCTACCGGGACCCCAGAGGAGCGGCTACACCTTC.

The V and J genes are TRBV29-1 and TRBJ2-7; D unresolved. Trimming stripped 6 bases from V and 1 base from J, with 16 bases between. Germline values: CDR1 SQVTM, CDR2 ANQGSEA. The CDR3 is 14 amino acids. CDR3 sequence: CSVGSRVSSYEQYF. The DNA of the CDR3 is TGCAGCGTAGGCAGCAGAGTCTCGTCCTACGAGCAGTACTTC.